The T cell receptor (beta chain) described here comes from a study of blood T cells in healthy people across ages. Study-level findings and limits: Percentage of naive T cells showed a strong correlation with TCR beta diversity.

As to this clonotype: What it binds is not known.

The CDR3 extends over 15 amino acids. The V and J ends lost 0 bases and 5 bases, in that order; junction bases with no gene match: 5. Germline lookup yields CDR1 LGHDT and CDR2 YNNKEL (reference sequence). Primed by a sample-barcoded 5' primer and a J-beta primer mix, a second PCR proceeded for about 7 to 12 cycles. Each cDNA molecule was tagged by a template-switch adaptor that had 12 random nucleotides. TCRdb passed the 5' RACE reads through MiXCR, listing each CDR3 protein once. The table shows some 1.4 million distinct CDR3 sequences, with around 42% occurring only once. Sequences were obtained from blood. This clonotype was sampled from a woman between 18 and 30 years old in good health. The gene calls are TRBV3-1 and TRBJ2-7; TRBD1 agrees at 9 bases. The CDR3: CASSQEDRGRHEQYF. The CDR3 bases are TGTGCCAGCAGCCAAGAGGACAGGGGAAGACACGAGCAGTACTTC.